Ten or more counts support the clone carrying this T cell receptor beta chain. With a J-beta primer mix and a sample-barcoded 5' primer, a second PCR ran about 6 to 11 cycles. TCRdb re-called the 5' RACE reads with MiXCR, one entry per CDR3 protein. The sample includes around 900,000 distinct CDR3 sequences, roughly 26% of them seen just once. V lost 6 bases, J lost 2 bases, and 16 bases lay in between. This CDR3 has 15 residues. Germline V CDR1 and CDR2: SGHDT, YYEEEE. This sample is part of a study of blood T cells in healthy people across ages. Sample: blood. This sequence was found in a woman older than 75 in good health. The V and J genes are TRBV5-6 and TRBJ2-3; tentatively, D is TRBD1 or TRBD2 (5 bases each). CDR3 bases: TGTGCCAGCAACCGGGGCGCAGGGATCACAGATACGCAGTATTTT. Translating gives CASNRGAGITDTQYF. The full variable domain, its missing parts supplied by reference TRBV5-6 and TRBJ2-3, is DAGVTQSPTHLIKTRGQQVTLRCSPKSGHDTVSWYQQALGQGPQFIFQYYEEEERQRGNFPDRFSGHQFPNYSSELNVNALLLGDSALYLCASNRGAGITDTQYFGPGTRLTVL.